A selection of T cell receptor beta chains follows, all from one sample in a study of blood T cell repertoires in COVID-19. The assay was immunoSEQ multiplex PCR, and TCRdb's table has in-frame clones only and misses some. The sample contains hundreds of thousands of clones, roughly 86% of which appear only once. Sequencing was done on a sample of peripheral blood. The receptors here all came from a woman in her forties or fifties who had recovered from COVID-19. Both conserved end residues are part of each CDR3. The D gene is left open where the match is weak. The listing skips clone size in some rows; elsewhere it reads once, few, many or a size class.

J gene	CDR3 length	V gene	D gene	clone size	CDR3 protein	CDR3 DNA
TRBJ2-5	15	TRBV14	TRBD1	once	CASSQGQGIGETQYF	TGTGCCAGCAGCCAAGGACAGGGGATCGGAGAGACCCAGTACTTC
TRBJ2-1	13	TRBV12-2	.	.	CARIPGLGNEQFF	TGTGCAAGAATTCCGGGACTGGGAAATGAGCAGTTCTTC
TRBJ1-1	17	TRBV5-4	.	.	CASSLGLLTGGNTEAFF	TGTGCCAGCAGCTTGGGGTTACTGACAGGTGGTAACACTGAAGCTTTCTTT
TRBJ2-2	16	TRBV30	TRBD1	.	CALTDRDRGFTGELFF	TGTGCCTTAACAGACCGGGACAGGGGTTTCACCGGGGAGCTGTTTTTT
TRBJ1-4	15	TRBV3-1/TRBV3-2	TRBD1	.	CASSRQGATNEKLFF	TGTGCCAGCAGCCGACAGGGCGCAACTAATGAAAAACTGTTTTTT
TRBJ2-4	13	TRBV27	.	.	CASSFTPRDIQYF	TGTGCCAGCAGTTTCACACCGAGGGACATTCAGTACTTC
TRBJ1-5	13	TRBV7-2	.	.	CASSLNSGWPQHF	TGTGCCAGCAGCCTAAATTCGGGGTGGCCCCAGCATTTT
TRBJ1-4	16	TRBV10-3	.	.	CAISQNSGSTNEKLFF	TGTGCCATCAGTCAAAACAGCGGTTCAACTAATGAAAAACTGTTTTTT
TRBJ1-2	17	TRBV29-1	TRBD1	.	CSVEDGWATGEVHGYTF	TGCAGCGTTGAAGATGGATGGGCGACAGGGGAGGTTCATGGCTACACCTTC
TRBJ2-2	15	TRBV7-2	TRBD1	.	CASSLAPGGTGELFF	TGTGCCAGCAGCTTAGCGCCAGGGGGAACCGGGGAGCTGTTTTTT
TRBJ2-7	13	TRBV5-5	.	.	CASSLDSTYEQYF	TGTGCCAGCAGCTTGGACTCAACCTACGAGCAGTACTTC
TRBJ2-3	12	TRBV24-1	.	.	CATSDLLDTQYF	TGTGCCACCAGTGATTTGCTGGATACGCAGTATTTT
TRBJ1-5	13	TRBV28	.	few	CASINTAGPPQHF	TGTGCCAGCATCAACACAGCGGGACCGCCCCAGCATTTT
TRBJ1-3	17	TRBV5-5	.	.	CASSLELPGWSGNTIYF	TGTGCCAGCAGCTTGGAGCTTCCGGGATGGTCTGGAAACACCATATATTTT
TRBJ2-3	15	TRBV7-2	.	.	CASSLDYSSTDTQYF	TGTGCCAGCAGCTTAGATTATTCCTCCACAGATACGCAGTATTTT
TRBJ1-1	16	TRBV5-1	.	.	CASSWGRRQLNTEAFF	TGCGCCAGCAGCTGGGGCCGAAGGCAGTTGAACACTGAAGCTTTCTTT
TRBJ2-7	12	TRBV30	.	once	CAWSVSEYEQYF	TGTGCCTGGAGTGTATCTGAGTACGAGCAGTACTTC
TRBJ2-1	16	TRBV5-1	TRBD2	.	CASSLDLAGLYNEQFF	TGCGCCAGCAGCTTGGATCTAGCGGGCCTCTACAATGAGCAGTTCTTC
TRBJ1-1	13	TRBV28	.	.	CASSLGENTEAFF	TGTGCCAGCAGTTTAGGAGAGAACACTGAAGCTTTCTTT
TRBJ1-6	15	TRBV6-2/TRBV6-3	.	.	CASSNRRGSNSPLHF	TGTGCCAGCAGCAATCGAAGGGGGAGCAATTCACCCCTCCACTTT
TRBJ1-6	17	TRBV28	TRBD1	.	CASSQRTGSSYNSPLHF	TGTGCCAGCAGCCAAAGGACAGGGAGCTCCTATAATTCACCCCTCCACTTT
TRBJ1-5	13	TRBV10-2	.	.	CATRDRPDQPQHF	TGCGCCACCCGCGACAGACCCGATCAGCCCCAGCATTTT
TRBJ1-2	12	TRBV3-1/TRBV3-2	TRBD1	.	CASRDRGLGYTF	TGTGCCAGCCGGGACAGGGGGCTTGGCTACACCTTC
TRBJ2-5	14	TRBV6-5	TRBD1	.	CASTQYTGGETQYF	TGTGCCAGCACCCAATATACAGGGGGAGAGACCCAGTACTTC
TRBJ2-1	16	TRBV5-6	TRBD2	once	CASSLAPSGIYNEQFF	TGTGCCAGCAGCTTGGCCCCTAGCGGGATATACAATGAGCAGTTCTTC
TRBJ2-7	13	TRBV27	TRBD1	.	CASSLGRGLEQYF	TGTGCCAGCAGTTTAGGCAGGGGGCTAGAGCAGTACTTC
TRBJ2-3	20	TRBV14	TRBD1	.	CASSPDRAIWEGLDTDTQYF	TGTGCCAGCAGCCCCGACAGGGCGATTTGGGAAGGCCTAGACACAGATACGCAGTATTTT
TRBJ2-5	12	TRBV28	.	.	CASSLLLETQYF	TGTGCCAGCAGTTTACTATTAGAGACCCAGTACTTC
TRBJ1-2	14	TRBV29-1	.	.	CSVPTGPGNYGYTF	TGCAGCGTACCAACAGGGCCGGGCAACTATGGCTACACCTTC
TRBJ1-2	11	TRBV30	TRBD1	few	CAWSAGGGYTF	TGTGCCTGGAGTGCAGGGGGCGGCTACACCTTC
TRBJ2-7	15	TRBV27	TRBD2	.	CASSLSSSGRNEQYF	TGTGCCAGCAGTTTGAGTTCAAGCGGGAGGAACGAGCAGTACTTC
TRBJ1-6	14	TRBV11-2	.	once	CASSRGFGNSPLHF	TGTGCCAGCAGCCGGGGGTTTGGGAATTCACCCCTCCACTTT
TRBJ1-5	14	TRBV5-1	.	.	CASSLDGGGQPQHF	TGCGCCAGCAGCTTGGACGGGGGAGGTCAGCCCCAGCATTTT
TRBJ2-7	14	TRBV2	.	.	CASRAERRSYEQYF	TGTGCCAGCAGGGCGGAGCGGCGGTCCTACGAGCAGTACTTC